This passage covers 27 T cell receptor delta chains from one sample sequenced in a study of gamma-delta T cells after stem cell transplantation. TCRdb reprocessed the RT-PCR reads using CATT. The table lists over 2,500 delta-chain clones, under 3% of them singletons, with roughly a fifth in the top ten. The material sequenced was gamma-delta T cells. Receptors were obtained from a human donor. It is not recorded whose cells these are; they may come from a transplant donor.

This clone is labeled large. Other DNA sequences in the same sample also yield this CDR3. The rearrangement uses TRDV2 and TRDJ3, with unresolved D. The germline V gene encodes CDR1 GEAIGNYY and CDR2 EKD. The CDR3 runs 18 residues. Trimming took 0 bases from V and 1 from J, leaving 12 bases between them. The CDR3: CACDTLSGSSWDTRQMFF. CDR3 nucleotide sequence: TGTGCCTGTGACACCTTAAGTGGGAGTTCCTGGGACACCCGACAGATGTTTTTC.

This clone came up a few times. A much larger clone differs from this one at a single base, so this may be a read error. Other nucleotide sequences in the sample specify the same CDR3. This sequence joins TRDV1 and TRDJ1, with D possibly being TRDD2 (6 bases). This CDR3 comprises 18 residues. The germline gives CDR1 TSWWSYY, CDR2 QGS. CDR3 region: CALGESVLPLVYGGKLIF. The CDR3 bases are TGTGCTCTCGGGGAAAGTGTCCTACCCCTGGTATACGGCGGAAAACTCATCTTT.

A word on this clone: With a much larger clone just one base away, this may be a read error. As DNA, the CDR3 is TGTGCCTGTGACACCGGGGGGTTTCTCCCGCACTCCTGGGACACCCGACAGATGTTTTTC. Its protein product is CACDTGGFLPHSWDTRQMFF. This sequence joins TRDV2 and TRDJ3, with D maybe TRDD3 (5 bases). The CDR3 has 20 residues. With 0 bases removed from V and 0 bases from J, the gap between germline ends came to 17 bases. From germline, CDR1 is GEAIGNYY and CDR2 EKD.

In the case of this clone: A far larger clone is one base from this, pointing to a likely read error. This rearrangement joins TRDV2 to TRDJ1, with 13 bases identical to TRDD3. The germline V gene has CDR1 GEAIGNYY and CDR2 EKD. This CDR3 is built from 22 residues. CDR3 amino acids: CARDTGALLGDTGLRGTDKLIF. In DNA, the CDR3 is TGTGCCCGTGACACCGGGGCCCTACTGGGGGATACGGGGCTACGAGGCACCGATAAACTCATCTTT.

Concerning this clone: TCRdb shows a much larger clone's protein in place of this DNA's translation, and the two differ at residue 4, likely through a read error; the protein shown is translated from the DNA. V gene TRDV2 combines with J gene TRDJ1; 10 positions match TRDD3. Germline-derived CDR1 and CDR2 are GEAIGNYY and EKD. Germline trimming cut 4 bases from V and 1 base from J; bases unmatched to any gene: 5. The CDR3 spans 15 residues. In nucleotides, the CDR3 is TGTGCCTGTGAGCCGGTGGGGGATACCACCGATAAACTCATCTTT. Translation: CACEPVGDTTDKLIF.

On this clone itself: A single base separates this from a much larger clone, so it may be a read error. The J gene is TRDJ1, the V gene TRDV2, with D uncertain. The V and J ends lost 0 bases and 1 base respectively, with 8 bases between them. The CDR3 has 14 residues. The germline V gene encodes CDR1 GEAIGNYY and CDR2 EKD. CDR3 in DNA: TGTGCCTGTGACACCGTTAGGGCCACCGATAAACTCATCTTT. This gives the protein CACDTVRATDKLIF.

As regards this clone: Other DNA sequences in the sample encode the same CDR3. This CDR3 reads CACDAVRVPGYTDKLIF. The CDR3 nucleotides are TGTGCCTGTGACGCCGTCCGCGTACCCGGGTACACCGATAAACTCATCTTT. The rearrangement uses TRDV2 and TRDJ1; no clear D gene. The CDR3 length is 17 residues. Trimming cost V 3 bases and J 0 bases, with 19 bases left between them. Germline V gene lookup returns CDR1 GEAIGNYY and CDR2 EKD.

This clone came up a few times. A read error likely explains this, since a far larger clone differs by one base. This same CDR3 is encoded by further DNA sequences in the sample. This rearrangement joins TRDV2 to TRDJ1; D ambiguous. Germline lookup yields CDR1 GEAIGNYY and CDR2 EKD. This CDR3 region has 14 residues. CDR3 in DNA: TGTGCCTGCGACACCATTTCAAACACCGATAAACTCATCTTT. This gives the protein CACDTISNTDKLIF.

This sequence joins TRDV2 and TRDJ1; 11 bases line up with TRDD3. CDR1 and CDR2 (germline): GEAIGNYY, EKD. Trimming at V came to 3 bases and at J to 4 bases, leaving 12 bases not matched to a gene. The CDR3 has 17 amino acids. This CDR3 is CACDPLWGIHVGDKLIF. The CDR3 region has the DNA TGTGCCTGTGACCCCCTCTGGGGGATACACGTTGGCGATAAACTCATCTTT.

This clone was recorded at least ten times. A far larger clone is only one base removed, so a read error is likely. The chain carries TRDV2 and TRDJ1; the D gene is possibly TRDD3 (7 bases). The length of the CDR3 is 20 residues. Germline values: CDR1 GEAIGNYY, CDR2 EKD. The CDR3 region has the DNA TGTGCCTGTGACACCCTTTCCTCCCTTCCCCTGGGGGCCCACACCGATACACTCATCTTT. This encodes CACDTLSSLPLGAHTDTLIF.

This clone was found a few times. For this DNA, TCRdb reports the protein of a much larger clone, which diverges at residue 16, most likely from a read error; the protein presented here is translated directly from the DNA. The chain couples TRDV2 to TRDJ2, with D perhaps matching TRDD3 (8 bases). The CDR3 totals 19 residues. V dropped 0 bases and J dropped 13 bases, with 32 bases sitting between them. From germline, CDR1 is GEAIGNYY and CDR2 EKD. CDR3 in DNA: TGTGCCTGTGACACCGTTCCTACGAGGGGCCCGGGGATACCCAGCCGACTCTTCTTT. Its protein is CACDTVPTRGPGIPSRLFF.

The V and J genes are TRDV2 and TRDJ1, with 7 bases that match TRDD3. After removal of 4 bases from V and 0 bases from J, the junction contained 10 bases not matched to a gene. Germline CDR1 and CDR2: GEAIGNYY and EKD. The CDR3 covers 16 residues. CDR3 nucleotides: TGTGCCTGTGATCTACTGGGGACCCTGTACACCGATAAACTCATCTTT. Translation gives CACDLLGTLYTDKLIF.

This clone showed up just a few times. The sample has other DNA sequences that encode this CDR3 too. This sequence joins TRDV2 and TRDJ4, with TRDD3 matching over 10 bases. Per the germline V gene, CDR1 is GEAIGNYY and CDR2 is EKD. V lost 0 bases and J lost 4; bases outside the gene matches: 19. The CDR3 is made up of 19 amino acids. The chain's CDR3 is CACDTLSGVLGDLLQPLIF. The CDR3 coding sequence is TGTGCCTGTGACACCCTTTCCGGAGTACTGGGGGATCTCCTGCAACCCCTGATCTTT.

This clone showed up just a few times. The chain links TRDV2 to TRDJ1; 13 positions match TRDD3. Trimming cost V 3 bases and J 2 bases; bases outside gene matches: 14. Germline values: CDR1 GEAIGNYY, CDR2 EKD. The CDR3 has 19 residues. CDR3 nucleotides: TGTGCCTGTGACGCGGTCCGTACTGGGGGATACGCAGGGACCGATAAACTCATCTTT. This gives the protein CACDAVRTGGYAGTDKLIF.

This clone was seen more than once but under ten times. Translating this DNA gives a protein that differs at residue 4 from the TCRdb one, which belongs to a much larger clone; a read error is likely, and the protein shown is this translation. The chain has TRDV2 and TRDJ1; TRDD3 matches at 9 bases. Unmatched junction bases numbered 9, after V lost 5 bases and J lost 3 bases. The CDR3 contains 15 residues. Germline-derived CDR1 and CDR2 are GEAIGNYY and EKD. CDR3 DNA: TGTGCCTGTGGCACGGTAGGGGGGATACCCGATAAACTCATCTTT. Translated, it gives CACGTVGGIPDKLIF.

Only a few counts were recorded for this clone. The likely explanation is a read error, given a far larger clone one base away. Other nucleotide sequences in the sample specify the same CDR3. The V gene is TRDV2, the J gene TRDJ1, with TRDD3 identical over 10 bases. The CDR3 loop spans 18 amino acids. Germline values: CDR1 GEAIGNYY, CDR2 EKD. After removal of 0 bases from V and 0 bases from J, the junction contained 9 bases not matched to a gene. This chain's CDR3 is CACDTLLGDRRYTDKLIF. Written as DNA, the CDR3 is TGTGCCTGTGACACCTTGCTGGGGGATAGGCGATACACCGATAAACTCATCTTT.

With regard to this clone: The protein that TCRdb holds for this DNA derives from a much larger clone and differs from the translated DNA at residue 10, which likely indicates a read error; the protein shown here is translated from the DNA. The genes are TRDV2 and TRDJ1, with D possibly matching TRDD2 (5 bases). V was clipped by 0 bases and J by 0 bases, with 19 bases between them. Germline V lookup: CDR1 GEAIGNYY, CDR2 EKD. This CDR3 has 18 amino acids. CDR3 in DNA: TGTGCCTGTGACACCCTCCCTACTAGGGTACTGTACACCGATAAACTCATCTTT. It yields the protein CACDTLPTRVLYTDKLIF.

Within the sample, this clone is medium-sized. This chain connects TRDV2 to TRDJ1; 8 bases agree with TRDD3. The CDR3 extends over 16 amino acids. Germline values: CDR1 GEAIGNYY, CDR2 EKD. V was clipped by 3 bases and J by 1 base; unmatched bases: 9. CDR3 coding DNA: TGTGCCTGTGACGCCGTACTGGGGGTTCGCACCGATAAACTCATCTTT. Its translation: CACDAVLGVRTDKLIF.

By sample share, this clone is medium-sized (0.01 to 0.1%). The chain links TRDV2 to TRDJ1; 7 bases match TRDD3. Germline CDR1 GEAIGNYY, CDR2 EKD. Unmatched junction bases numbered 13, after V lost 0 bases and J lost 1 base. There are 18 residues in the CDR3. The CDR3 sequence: CACDTIPQTGDPTDKLIF. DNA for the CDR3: TGTGCCTGTGACACCATTCCCCAAACTGGGGATCCCACCGATAAACTCATCTTT.

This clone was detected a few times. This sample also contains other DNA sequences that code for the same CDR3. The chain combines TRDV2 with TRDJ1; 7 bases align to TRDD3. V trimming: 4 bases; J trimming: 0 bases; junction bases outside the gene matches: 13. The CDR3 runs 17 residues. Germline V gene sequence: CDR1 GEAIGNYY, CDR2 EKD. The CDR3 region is CACDPLLGVPYTDKLIF. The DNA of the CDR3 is TGTGCCTGTGATCCCTTGCTGGGGGTCCCGTACACCGATAAACTCATCTTT.

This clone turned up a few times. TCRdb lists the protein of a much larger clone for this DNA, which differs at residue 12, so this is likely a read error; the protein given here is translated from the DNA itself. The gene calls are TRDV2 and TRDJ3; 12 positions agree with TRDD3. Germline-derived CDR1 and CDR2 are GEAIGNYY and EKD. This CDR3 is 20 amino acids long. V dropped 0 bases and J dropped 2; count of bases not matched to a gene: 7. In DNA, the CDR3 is TGTGCCTGTGACACCGTACTGGGGGATACTAGCCCCTGGGACACCCGACAGATGTTTTTC. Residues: CACDTVLGDTSPWDTRQMFF.

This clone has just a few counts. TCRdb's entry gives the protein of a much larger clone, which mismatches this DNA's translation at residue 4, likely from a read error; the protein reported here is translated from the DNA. The CDR3 sequence: CACGTLGDQNTDKLIF. The CDR3 DNA sequence: TGTGCCTGTGGCACGCTGGGGGACCAAAACACCGATAAACTCATCTTT. The rearrangement uses TRDV2 and TRDJ1; TRDD3 agrees at 8 bases. The CDR3 extends over 16 amino acids. Unmatched junction bases numbered 10, after V lost 5 bases and J lost 0 bases. Germline-derived CDR1 and CDR2 are GEAIGNYY and EKD.

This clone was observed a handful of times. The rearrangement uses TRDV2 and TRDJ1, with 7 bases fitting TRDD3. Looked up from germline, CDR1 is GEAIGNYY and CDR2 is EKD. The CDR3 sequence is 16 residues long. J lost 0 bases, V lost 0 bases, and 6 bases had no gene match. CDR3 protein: CACDTVGDQNTDKLIF. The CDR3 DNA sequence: TGTGCCTGTGACACCGTGGGGGACCAAAACACCGATAAACTCATCTTT.

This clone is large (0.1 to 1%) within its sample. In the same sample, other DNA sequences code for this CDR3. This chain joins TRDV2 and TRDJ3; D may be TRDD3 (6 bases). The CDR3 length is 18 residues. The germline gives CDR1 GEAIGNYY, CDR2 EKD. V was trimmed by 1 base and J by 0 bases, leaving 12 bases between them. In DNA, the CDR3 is TGTGCCTGTGACACGATGGGGGGTAGCTCCTGGGACACCCGACAGATGTTTTTC. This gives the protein CACDTMGGSSWDTRQMFF.

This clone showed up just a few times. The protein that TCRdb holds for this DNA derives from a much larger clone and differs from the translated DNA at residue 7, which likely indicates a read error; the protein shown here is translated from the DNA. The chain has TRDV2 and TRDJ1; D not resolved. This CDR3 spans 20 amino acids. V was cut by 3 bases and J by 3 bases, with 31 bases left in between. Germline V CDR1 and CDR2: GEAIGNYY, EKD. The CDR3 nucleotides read TGTGCCTGTGACGGCCTTATTGCGGGTCCAAACAAAGGGAGCGCCGATAAACTCATCTTT. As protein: CACDGLIAGPNKGSADKLIF.

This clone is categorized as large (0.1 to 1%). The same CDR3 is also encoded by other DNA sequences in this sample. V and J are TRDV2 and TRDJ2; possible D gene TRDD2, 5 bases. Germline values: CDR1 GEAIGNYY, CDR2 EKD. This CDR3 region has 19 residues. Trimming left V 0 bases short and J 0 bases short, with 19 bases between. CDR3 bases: TGTGCCTGTGACACCGTTGGTTCCTCCCCTACTCCTTTGACAGCACAACTCTTCTTT. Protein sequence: CACDTVGSSPTPLTAQLFF.

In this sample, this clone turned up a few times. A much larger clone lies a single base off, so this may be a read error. As DNA, the CDR3 is TGTGCCTGTGACACAGTTGGGCCACCAAATCGCGATAAACTCATCTTT. It codes for CACDTVGPPNRDKLIF. This rearrangement joins TRDV2 to TRDJ1, with D unclear. The germline V gene encodes CDR1 GEAIGNYY and CDR2 EKD. The V and J ends lost 1 base and 4 bases respectively, with 18 bases between them. The CDR3 runs 16 residues.